This is a list of T cell receptor beta chains from one sample in a study of memory CD4+ T cells and cytomegalovirus serostatus. Method: immunoSEQ multiplex PCR; TCRdb's copy keeps in-frame clones and lacks some. The table records about 60,000 clones, around three quarters of them present only once. The sample was memory CD4+ T cells from blood. These receptors all come from an adult in good health and CMV-seronegative. Some clones in this sample may be carry-over from other donors' samples. Each CDR3 is given with its conserved first and last residue. D genes are given only for firm matches. The size entry is marked missing in some rows and otherwise reads once, few, many or a size class.

d_gene	v_gene	j_gene	abundance	CDR3aa	CDR3nt
-	TRBV11-1	TRBJ2-2	-	CASSLTRYTGELFF	TGTGCCAGCAGCTTAACACGATACACCGGGGAGCTGTTTTTT
TRBD2	TRBV11-3	TRBJ2-1	few	CASSLDQGGSGSYNEQFF	TGTGCCAGCAGCTTAGATCAGGGAGGGAGCGGGTCCTACAATGAGCAGTTCTTC
-	TRBV6-5	TRBJ1-1	-	CASSRSPVVNTEAFF	TGTGCCAGCAGCCGCAGTCCCGTCGTGAACACTGAAGCTTTCTTT
-	TRBV29-1	TRBJ2-3	once	CSVEEAAPTLGTQYF	TGCAGCGTTGAAGAAGCGGCACCTACTCTAGGTACGCAGTATTTT
TRBD1	TRBV6-5	TRBJ1-1	-	CASMAGGIRTEAFF	TGTGCCAGCATGGCAGGGGGCATTCGAACTGAAGCTTTCTTT
-	TRBV7-9	TRBJ2-1	-	CASSLYSLLVGYNEQFF	TGTGCCAGCAGCTTATATTCGTTACTAGTGGGGTACAATGAGCAGTTCTTC
-	TRBV9	TRBJ1-3	-	CASSPRGSVLGNTIYF	TGTGCCAGCAGCCCCCGTGGCAGCGTCCTTGGAAACACCATATATTTT
TRBD1	TRBV5-4	TRBJ1-3	-	CASSLDRGTGNTIYF	TGTGCCAGCAGCTTGGACAGGGGAACTGGAAACACCATATATTTT
-	TRBV30	TRBJ1-5	-	CAWSASHQPQHF	TGTGCCTGGAGTGCGTCCCATCAGCCCCAGCATTTT
-	TRBV5-6	TRBJ2-2	-	CASSLVGGTGELFF	TGTGCCAGCAGCTTGGTGGGAGGTACCGGGGAGCTGTTTTTT
-	TRBV30	TRBJ2-7	-	CAWSGDPQRYEQYF	TGTGCCTGGAGTGGAGACCCTCAGCGGTACGAGCAGTACTTC
-	TRBV7-2	TRBJ1-5	-	CASSRGDRQPQHF	TGTGCCAGCAGCCGCGGGGATCGGCAGCCCCAGCATTTT
TRBD2	TRBV7-9	TRBJ2-1	-	CASSFRGSSYNEQFF	TGTGCCAGCAGCTTTCGCGGGAGCTCCTACAATGAGCAGTTCTTC
-	TRBV30	TRBJ2-2	-	CAWRVGPNTGELFF	TGTGCCTGGAGGGTGGGGCCGAACACCGGGGAGCTGTTTTTT
-	TRBV18	TRBJ1-1	few	CASSPTDTSRDEAFF	TGTGCCAGCTCCCCAACTGATACCTCACGAGATGAAGCTTTCTTT
-	TRBV19	TRBJ2-7	-	CASGMKREGYYEQYF	TGTGCCAGTGGTATGAAACGAGAGGGGTACTACGAGCAGTACTTC
TRBD1	TRBV10-3	TRBJ2-6	-	CAISESILPRQGAGANVLTF	TGTGCCATCAGTGAGTCTATACTACCCCGACAGGGCGCTGGGGCCAACGTCCTGACTTTC
-	TRBV4-1	TRBJ2-2	medium-sized	CASSSQDLVATGELFF	TGCGCCAGCAGCAGCCAAGATTTAGTAGCCACCGGGGAGCTGTTTTTT
-	TRBV4-1	TRBJ2-5	-	CASSLFRSETQYF	TGCGCCAGCAGCCTTTTCAGAAGCGAGACCCAGTACTTC
-	TRBV19	TRBJ1-1	once	CASSAGHLNTEAFF	TGTGCCAGTAGCGCAGGACACCTGAACACTGAAGCTTTCTTT
-	TRBV20-1	TRBJ2-4	-	CSARERNIQYF	TGCAGTGCTAGGGAGAGAAACATTCAGTACTTC
TRBD1	TRBV5-6	TRBJ1-2	-	CASSPTGDYGYTF	TGTGCCAGCAGCCCGACAGGGGACTATGGCTACACCTTC
-	TRBV6-1	TRBJ2-7	-	CASSEAPQGRYEQYF	TGTGCCAGCAGTGAAGCGCCGCAGGGAAGGTACGAGCAGTACTTC
-	TRBV7-9	TRBJ1-1	-	CASSLRGNTEAFF	TGTGCCAGCAGCTTAAGAGGGAACACTGAAGCTTTCTTT
TRBD2	TRBV30	TRBJ2-5	-	CAGAGGGRETQYF	TGTGCCGGAGCGGGGGGGGGTAGGGAGACCCAGTACTTC
-	TRBV4-1	TRBJ2-1	-	CASSQDKAAAPNEQFF	TGCGCCAGCAGCCAAGATAAGGCGGCGGCGCCCAATGAGCAGTTCTTC
-	TRBV2	TRBJ2-3	once	CASSGRGRHTDTQYF	TGTGCCAGCAGTGGGAGGGGCCGCCACACAGATACGCAGTATTTT
-	TRBV19	TRBJ1-6	few	CASSNGRNYNSPLHF	TGTGCCAGTAGCAACGGGAGGAACTATAATTCACCCCTCCACTTT
-	TRBV28	TRBJ2-7	-	CASSQNPPIYEQYF	TGTGCCAGCAGTCAAAACCCCCCCATCTACGAGCAGTACTTC
-	TRBV30	TRBJ1-4	-	CAWNGPSRNEKLFF	TGTGCCTGGAACGGGCCGAGTCGTAATGAAAAACTGTTTTTT
-	TRBV5-1	TRBJ2-6	-	CASSLATDPGANVLTF	TGCGCCAGCAGCTTGGCGACGGATCCTGGGGCCAACGTCCTGACTTTC
TRBD1	TRBV4-2	TRBJ1-6	-	CASSQSQGPNNSPLHF	TGTGCCAGCAGCCAGTCACAGGGGCCCAACAATTCACCCCTCCACTTT
-	TRBV6-1	TRBJ2-3	-	CASTRQLKQYF	TGTGCCAGCACGCGACAGCTCAAACAGTATTTT
-	TRBV2	TRBJ2-3	few	CASSEAGFSTDTQYF	TGTGCCAGCAGTGAAGCAGGGTTCTCCACAGATACGCAGTATTTT
TRBD2	TRBV7-9	TRBJ2-2	-	CASSLDRTSRNTGELFF	TGTGCCAGCAGCTTAGATCGGACTAGCAGAAACACCGGGGAGCTGTTTTTT
-	TRBV28	TRBJ1-1	-	CASSPGRGLEAFF	TGTGCCAGCAGTCCCGGTCGGGGCCTTGAAGCTTTCTTT
-	TRBV5-6	TRBJ1-3	-	CASSSPGVSSGNTIYF	TGTGCCAGCAGCTCCCCGGGGGTAAGCTCTGGAAACACCATATATTTT
-	TRBV19	TRBJ2-3	-	CASSRETTGFLTDTQYF	TGTGCCAGTAGCAGAGAAACCACAGGGTTCCTCACAGATACGCAGTATTTT
TRBD1	TRBV9	TRBJ2-1	once	CASRSGQETDEQFF	TGTGCCAGCAGGTCAGGACAGGAAACCGATGAGCAGTTCTTC
-	TRBV7-2	TRBJ2-3	-	CASSLLGGATDTQYF	TGTGCCAGCAGCTTACTTGGGGGGGCCACAGATACGCAGTATTTT
-	TRBV30	TRBJ2-1	-	CAWRRAGAYNEQFF	TGTGCCTGGAGAAGGGCGGGGGCTTACAATGAGCAGTTCTTC
-	TRBV19	TRBJ1-2	few	CASSIAGHYGYTF	TGTGCCAGTAGTATTGCGGGTCACTATGGCTACACCTTC
TRBD1	TRBV19	TRBJ2-2	-	CASTPWGTGGTGELFF	TGTGCCAGTACCCCATGGGGCACAGGGGGCACCGGGGAGCTGTTTTTT
TRBD2	TRBV28	TRBJ2-2	-	CASRSGGRSGELFF	TGTGCCAGCAGGTCGGGAGGGCGGTCCGGGGAGCTGTTTTTT
-	TRBV4-3	TRBJ1-2	-	CASSQDWDYGYTF	TGCGCCAGCAGCCAAGATTGGGACTATGGCTACACCTTC
-	TRBV19	TRBJ1-1	few	CASSISLDTEAFF	TGTGCCAGTAGTATTTCTCTAGACACTGAAGCTTTCTTT
TRBD2	TRBV13	TRBJ2-5	-	CASSSGLAGGLETQYF	TGTGCCAGCAGCTCGGGACTAGCGGGAGGGCTAGAGACCCAGTACTTC
-	TRBV7-6	TRBJ2-6	-	CASSLGGPFRRANVLTF	TGTGCCAGCAGCTTAGGAGGCCCTTTTAGGCGGGCCAACGTCCTGACTTTC
TRBD1	TRBV28	TRBJ1-4	once	CASSSPQGAREKLFF	TGTGCCAGCAGTTCCCCGCAGGGGGCGCGTGAAAAACTGTTTTTT
TRBD1	TRBV6-6	TRBJ1-5	few	CASSYGQGSNQPQHF	TGTGCCAGCAGTTATGGACAGGGTAGCAATCAGCCCCAGCATTTT
-	TRBV2	TRBJ1-1	-	CASHPSKGVNTEAFF	TGTGCCAGCCACCCGTCGAAAGGGGTTAACACTGAAGCTTTCTTT
TRBD2	TRBV10-3	TRBJ2-5	-	CAISARTGRLAGVKQTQYF	TGTGCCATCAGCGCCCGAACAGGGCGACTAGCGGGAGTAAAGCAGACCCAGTACTTC
-	TRBV7-9	TRBJ2-1	-	CASSLGDRGTRDEQFF	TGTGCCAGCAGCTTAGGTGACCGGGGGACCCGGGATGAGCAGTTCTTC